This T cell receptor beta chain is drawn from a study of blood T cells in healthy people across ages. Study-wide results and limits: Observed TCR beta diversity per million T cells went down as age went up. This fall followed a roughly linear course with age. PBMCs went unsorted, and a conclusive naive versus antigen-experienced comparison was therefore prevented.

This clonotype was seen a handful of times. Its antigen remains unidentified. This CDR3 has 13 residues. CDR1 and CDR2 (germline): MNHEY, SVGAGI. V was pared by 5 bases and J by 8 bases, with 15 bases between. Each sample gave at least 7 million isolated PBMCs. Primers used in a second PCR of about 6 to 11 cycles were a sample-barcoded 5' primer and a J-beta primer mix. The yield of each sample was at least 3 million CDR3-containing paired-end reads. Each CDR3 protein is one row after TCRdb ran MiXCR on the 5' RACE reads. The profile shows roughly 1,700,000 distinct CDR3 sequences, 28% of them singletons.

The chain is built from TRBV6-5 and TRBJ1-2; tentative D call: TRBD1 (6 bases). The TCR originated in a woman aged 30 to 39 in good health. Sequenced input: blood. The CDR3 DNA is TGTGCCAGCAGTACCCGGGACAAGCGGGGCTACACCTTC. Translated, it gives CASSTRDKRGYTF.